These T cell receptor beta chains were read from a single sample in a study of identical twins. TCRdb processed the 5' RACE reads anew with MiXCR; each CDR3 protein has one entry. This sample carries over 550,000 distinct CDR3 sequences, 7% to 7.5% of them seen once, and the ten largest clones take roughly 1.6%. This sample also belongs to another study, concerning yellow fever vaccine responses in identical twins.

Sequencing input: PBMCs. The receptors come from a woman younger than 35 in good health. The conserved cysteine and the conserved F or W are not part of the CDR3 here. Fields, in order: J gene, V gene, CDR3 protein.

J gene: TRBJ2-2; V gene: TRBV9; CDR3 protein: ASSVEHTGELF
J gene: TRBJ1-1; V gene: TRBV12-3/TRBV12-4; CDR3 protein: ASSSQGAANTEAF
J gene: TRBJ1-2; V gene: TRBV29-1; CDR3 protein: SFLGQGSNYGYT
J gene: TRBJ1-2; V gene: TRBV12-3/TRBV12-4; CDR3 protein: ASSSRGTPGGYGYT
J gene: TRBJ2-1; V gene: TRBV28; CDR3 protein: ASSRAGLNNEQF
J gene: TRBJ2-3; V gene: TRBV15; CDR3 protein: ATSRAPGGTSTDTQY
J gene: TRBJ2-1; V gene: TRBV3-1; CDR3 protein: ASSQRLGIFEQF
J gene: TRBJ1-5; V gene: TRBV15; CDR3 protein: ATSRDFTSVYSNQPQH
J gene: TRBJ2-4; V gene: TRBV6-2/TRBV6-3; CDR3 protein: ASSYGDLTSGRATAKNIQY
J gene: TRBJ2-1; V gene: TRBV7-3; CDR3 protein: ASSFERSIYNEQF
J gene: TRBJ2-2; V gene: TRBV20-1; CDR3 protein: SVNGRNTGELF
J gene: TRBJ1-5; V gene: TRBV12-3/TRBV12-4; CDR3 protein: ASSLRQGQPQH
J gene: TRBJ2-4; V gene: TRBV7-2; CDR3 protein: ASSRQGIWENIQY
J gene: TRBJ2-4; V gene: TRBV4-1; CDR3 protein: ASSQEGVRGSRIQY
J gene: TRBJ2-7; V gene: TRBV4-1; CDR3 protein: ASSQARGRLAGEQY
J gene: TRBJ2-3; V gene: TRBV4-1; CDR3 protein: ASSQEEASEAPTDTQY
J gene: TRBJ1-1; V gene: TRBV14; CDR3 protein: ASSQDTVSVNTEAF
J gene: TRBJ2-3; V gene: TRBV3-1; CDR3 protein: ASSQDPSDTQY
J gene: TRBJ2-1; V gene: TRBV24-1; CDR3 protein: ATSVRQLGDEQF
J gene: TRBJ2-1; V gene: TRBV3-1; CDR3 protein: ASSELTSGGAYEQF
J gene: TRBJ2-5; V gene: TRBV6-7; CDR3 protein: ASSLTGLAGEQETQY
J gene: TRBJ2-1; V gene: TRBV5-6; CDR3 protein: ASRGASGINNEQF
J gene: TRBJ2-5; V gene: TRBV4-1; CDR3 protein: ASSYRAREQETQY
J gene: TRBJ2-7; V gene: TRBV7-8; CDR3 protein: ASSLDRGSDYEQY
J gene: TRBJ2-1; V gene: TRBV9; CDR3 protein: ASSVAGGLDEQF
J gene: TRBJ2-1; V gene: TRBV7-3; CDR3 protein: ASSLERNNEQF
J gene: TRBJ2-2; V gene: TRBV12-3/TRBV12-4; CDR3 protein: ASSLLAVTGELF
J gene: TRBJ2-5; V gene: TRBV5-1; CDR3 protein: ASSVASLETQY
J gene: TRBJ2-1; V gene: TRBV20-1; CDR3 protein: SARDWDSGMYNEQF
J gene: TRBJ2-1; V gene: TRBV7-9; CDR3 protein: ASSGTGERLYNEQF
J gene: TRBJ1-2; V gene: TRBV24-1; CDR3 protein: ATSFGNYGYT
J gene: TRBJ2-7; V gene: TRBV14; CDR3 protein: ASRDPGGDEQY
J gene: TRBJ2-7; V gene: TRBV28; CDR3 protein: ASNQPRDNSYEQY
J gene: TRBJ1-5; V gene: TRBV20-1; CDR3 protein: SARTVNNQPQH
J gene: TRBJ2-1; V gene: TRBV10-2; CDR3 protein: ASSDGDELNSYNEQF
J gene: TRBJ2-3; V gene: TRBV12-3/TRBV12-4; CDR3 protein: ASSPQHTDTQY
J gene: TRBJ2-1; V gene: TRBV12-3/TRBV12-4; CDR3 protein: ASSPIGGSSSYNEQF
J gene: TRBJ2-7; V gene: TRBV12-3/TRBV12-4; CDR3 protein: ASSLALPLEEGWMRQY
J gene: TRBJ2-2; V gene: TRBV5-1; CDR3 protein: ASSPKTGGNTGELF
J gene: TRBJ1-2; V gene: TRBV12-3/TRBV12-4; CDR3 protein: ASSVGQNYGYT
J gene: TRBJ2-7; V gene: TRBV6-5; CDR3 protein: ASSYSFGGDPVYEQY
J gene: TRBJ2-3; V gene: TRBV10-3; CDR3 protein: AISDVQVADTQY
J gene: TRBJ2-1; V gene: TRBV14; CDR3 protein: ASSQGLGLEGNEQF
J gene: TRBJ2-3; V gene: TRBV4-1; CDR3 protein: ASSQERGVFPDTQY
J gene: TRBJ2-1; V gene: TRBV20-1; CDR3 protein: SARDLFGLAGVSSYNEQF
J gene: TRBJ2-1; V gene: TRBV3-1; CDR3 protein: ASSQETLAGVNEQF
J gene: TRBJ2-1; V gene: TRBV10-3; CDR3 protein: AISGTLTGKF
J gene: TRBJ2-5; V gene: TRBV18; CDR3 protein: ASSPPLGGETQY
J gene: TRBJ2-1; V gene: TRBV7-9; CDR3 protein: ASSLDGSRNEQF
J gene: TRBJ2-2; V gene: TRBV12-3/TRBV12-4; CDR3 protein: ASHGTSVTGELF